A single sample is the source of the 16 T cell receptor beta chains below, sequenced in a study of T cell changes during pregnancy in multiple sclerosis. TCRdb's copy holds only in-frame clones and misses some; the assay was immunoSEQ multiplex PCR. Among tens of thousands of clones listed, almost 95% were seen once. The sequenced sample was peripheral blood, obtained in the first trimester of pregnancy. The receptors were gathered from a female donor with multiple sclerosis, enrolled in a pregnancy study.

The chain joins TRBV6-5 to TRBJ1-6; D is unclear. Looked up from germline, CDR1 is MNHEY and CDR2 is SVGAGI. Trimming cost V 6 bases and J 12 bases, with 18 bases left between them. This CDR3 comprises 14 residues. This CDR3 reads CASSAGSLALPLHF. The CDR3 DNA is TGTGCCAGCAGCGCCGGGTCCCTCGCTTTACCCCTCCACTTT.

The genes are TRBV10-3 and TRBJ1-1, with TRBD1 identical over 8 bases. The V and J ends lost 3 bases and 3 bases, in that order; junction bases with no gene match: 12. CDR3 length: 17 amino acids. Germline lookup yields CDR1 ENHRY and CDR2 SYGVKD. The CDR3 DNA is TGTGCCATCAGTGAATCCAGGGGGCGAGGAAGGGACACTGAAGCTTTCTTT. Translating it yields CAISESRGRGRDTEAFF.

The J gene is TRBJ2-1, the V gene TRBV9, with TRBD1 identical over 9 bases. This CDR3 is 14 amino acids long. V dropped 6 bases and J dropped 7; count of bases not matched to a gene: 8. Germline V lookup: CDR1 SGDLS, CDR2 YYNGEE. The CDR3 DNA sequence: TGTGCCAGCACCTCTCTCGGGACAGGGAATGAGCAGTTCTTC. Protein sequence: CASTSLGTGNEQFF. The full variable domain, in which reference TRBV9 and TRBJ2-1 provide the parts outside the CDR3, is DSGVTQTPKHLITATGQRVTLRCSPRSGDLSVYWYQQSLDQGLQFLIQYYNGEERAKGNILERFSAQQFPDLHSELNLSSLELGDSALYFCASTSLGTGNEQFFGPGTRLTVL.

Only one count was recorded for this clone. The chain joins TRBV29-1 to TRBJ1-5; weak D call: TRBD1 (5 bases). The CDR3 length is 17 residues. Trimming left V 4 bases short and J 0 bases short, with 19 bases between. Germline CDR1 is SQVTM and CDR2 is ANQGSEA. The CDR3 reads CSVAGGGRQYSNQPQHF. As DNA, the CDR3 is TGCAGCGTTGCGGGGGGAGGGCGCCAGTATAGCAATCAGCCCCAGCATTTT. Full variable domain (remainder filled in from reference TRBV29-1 and TRBJ1-5): SAVISQKPSRDICQRGTSLTIQCQVDSQVTMMFWYRQQPGQSLTLIATANQGSEATYESGFVIDKFPISRPNLTFSTLTVSNMSPEDSSIYLCSVAGGGRQYSNQPQHFGDGTRLSIL.

This chain uses TRBV5-6 with TRBJ1-4; 10 nucleotides agree with TRBD1. In germline, CDR1 is SGHDT, CDR2 YYEEEE. V gave up 1 base and J gave up 6 bases; unmatched junction bases: 12. The CDR3 spans 18 residues. CDR3 residues: CASSLKSLPGTGDEKLFF. The CDR3 DNA is TGTGCCAGCAGCTTGAAATCTCTCCCCGGGACAGGGGATGAAAAACTGTTTTTT.

This rearrangement joins TRBV7-2 to TRBJ2-7, with D possibly TRBD2 on 5 matching bases. There are 15 residues in the CDR3. V dropped 5 bases and J dropped 3 bases, with 17 bases sitting between them. Germline V gene data show CDR1 as SGHTA and CDR2 as FQGNSA. CDR3 protein: CASSPRLEGGYEQYF. CDR3 coding DNA: TGTGCCAGCAGCCCACGTCTCGAGGGCGGCTACGAGCAGTACTTC.

V is TRBV30 and J is TRBJ1-2; 9 bases are a match to TRBD1. The V gene end was trimmed by 3 bases and the J gene end by 8 bases; junction bases not matched to a gene: 10. The V gene's germline CDR1 is GTSNPN and CDR2 SVGIG (reference sequence). The CDR3 totals 14 residues. The CDR3 DNA reads as TGTGCCTGGAGCACCGGGACAGGGTTGGTAGGCTACACCTTC. Residues: CAWSTGTGLVGYTF. Complete variable domain (other parts from reference TRBV30 and TRBJ1-2): SQTIHQWPATLVQPVGSPLSLECTVEGTSNPNLYWYRQAAGRGLQLLFYSVGIGQISSEVPQNLSASRPQDRQFILSSKKLLLSDSGFYLCAWSTGTGLVGYTFGSGTRLTVV.

The chain uses TRBV5-1 and TRBJ2-7; no firm D call. Between the trimmed V and J ends, which lost 3 bases and 6 bases, there was a span of 13 bases. Germline assignment: CDR1 SGHRS and CDR2 YFSETQ. The CDR3 is made up of 13 amino acids. The CDR3 coding sequence is TGCGCCAGCAGCTCCAACCAGGTCCCCGAGCAGTACTTC. Amino acids: CASSSNQVPEQYF.

The chain uses TRBV5-4 and TRBJ1-3, with D possibly matching TRBD1 (5 bases). This CDR3 spans 12 amino acids. The V and J ends lost 7 bases and 4 bases respectively, with 9 bases between them. Germline CDR1 and CDR2: SGHNT and YYREEE (reference sequence). The CDR3 region has the DNA TGTGCCAGCGGGGGGTACGGAAACACCATATATTTT. It encodes CASGGYGNTIYF.

The V and J genes are TRBV4-1 and TRBJ1-2, with D tentatively TRBD1 (6 bases). This CDR3 has 16 residues. Germline V lookup: CDR1 MGHRA, CDR2 YSYEKL. V was clipped by 10 bases and J by 6 bases, with 27 bases between them. In DNA form, the CDR3 reads TGCGCCATTCGTAGCCTACAGGGTAGTTTAAATGATGGCTACACCTTC. Its protein product is CAIRSLQGSLNDGYTF.

The rearrangement links TRBV19 to TRBJ2-2, with 13 bases identical to TRBD2. Germline values: CDR1 LNHDA, CDR2 SQIVND (reference sequence). V shed 6 bases, J shed 5 bases, and the junction held 3 bases outside the gene matches. The CDR3 spans 15 residues. For the CDR3, the DNA is TGTGCCAGTAGCGTGGGACTAGCGGGGACCGGGGAGCTGTTTTTT. Amino acid sequence: CASSVGLAGTGELFF.

This clone was detected once. The rearrangement uses TRBV18 and TRBJ2-5, with 10 bases lining up with TRBD2. This CDR3 comprises 15 residues. Looked up from germline, CDR1 is KGHSH and CDR2 is LQKENI. The junction had 5 bases not matched to a gene; V was cut back by 2 bases and J by 5 bases. CDR3 in amino acids: CASSPSGGARETQYF. CDR3 nucleotides: TGTGCCAGCTCACCAAGCGGGGGGGCTCGGGAGACCCAGTACTTC.

As for this clone: The junction departs from germline at one end; a sequencing error may be responsible. Within the sample, other DNA sequences also encode this same CDR3. The rearrangement joins TRBV4-3 to TRBJ2-1, with 8 nucleotides matching TRBD2. CDR3 length: 15 residues. Germline values: CDR1 LGHNA, CDR2 YSLEER. The CDR3 loop reads CASSQAGVAGYEQFF. The CDR3 DNA is TGCGCCAGCAGCCAAGCTGGGGTAGCGGGGTATGAACAGTTCTTC.

J is TRBJ1-1 and V is TRBV4-1, with 11 bases fitting TRBD1. CDR1 is MGHRA and CDR2 is YSYEKL in the germline V gene. V gave up 0 bases and J gave up 3 bases; unmatched junction bases: 9. The CDR3 contains 18 residues. CDR3 protein: CASSQDQGQGARDTEAFF. The CDR3 DNA reads TGCGCCAGCAGCCAAGATCAAGGACAGGGGGCGAGAGACACTGAAGCTTTCTTT.

This chain uses TRBV12-5 with TRBJ1-1; TRBD1 is a possible D gene (5 bases). Germline CDR1 reads LGHNT; CDR2 reads FRNRAP. With 0 bases removed from V and 4 bases from J, the gap between germline ends came to 9 bases. CDR3 length: 14 amino acids. The CDR3 sequence: CASGLVQVGTEAFF. The CDR3 DNA is TGTGCTAGTGGTTTGGTACAGGTGGGCACTGAAGCTTTCTTT.

The chain combines TRBV2 with TRBJ2-3, with D possibly TRBD1 on 6 matching bases. Trimming left V 8 bases short and J 2 bases short, with 20 bases between. This CDR3 contains 16 residues. Germline CDR1 and CDR2: SNHLY and FYNNEI. CDR3 bases: TGTGCCAGCTACGAGACAGGTTACGGGTCCACAGATACGCAGTATTTT. Translation: CASYETGYGSTDTQYF.